Listed below are T cell receptor beta chains from one sample, sequenced in a study of OX40 agonist ivuxolimab in advanced cancers. The repertoire was sequenced with immunoSEQ multiplex PCR; TCRdb's copy has only in-frame clones and lacks some. The sample lists tens of thousands of clones, more than 80% occurring once. Sample: CD4+ or CD8+ T cells sorted from blood, taken in a trial of the OX40 agonist ivuxolimab. The receptor source for this set is an adult with an advanced solid tumor such as melanoma, head and neck, liver or kidney cancer. Each CDR3 is given with its conserved first and last residue. A D gene is named only where the DNA matches it firmly. Not every row has a clone size; where given, it reads once, few, many or a size class.

>TRBJ2-3|TRBV6-6|.|TRBD1
CASTSEDRIHDDTQYF
TGTGCCAGCACCAGTGAGGACAGGATACATGATGATACGCAGTATTTT
>TRBJ2-7|TRBV19|.|TRBD1
CASSIQNQGANEQYF
TGTGCCAGTAGTATCCAAAACCAGGGGGCCAACGAGCAGTACTTC
>TRBJ1-5|TRBV27|.|.
CASSLIGGVRNQPQHF
TGTGCCAGCAGTTTAATTGGAGGCGTTCGCAATCAGCCCCAGCATTTT
>TRBJ2-2|TRBV6-5|.|.
CASSYRDIPLGGELFF
TGTGCCAGCAGTTATAGGGACATCCCGCTGGGAGGGGAGCTGTTTTTT
>TRBJ1-1|TRBV7-9|.|.
CASSPQQEANTEAFF
TGTGCCAGCAGCCCCCAACAGGAGGCCAACACTGAAGCTTTCTTT
>TRBJ1-1|TRBV13|.|.
CASSLDRQEEAFF
TGTGCCAGCAGCTTAGACAGGCAGGAAGAAGCTTTCTTT
>TRBJ2-7|TRBV30|.|TRBD2
CAWVWGRGEGSYEQYF
TGTGCCTGGGTATGGGGGAGGGGCGAAGGATCCTACGAGCAGTACTTC
>TRBJ1-5|TRBV2|.|.
CASYQPQHF
TGTGCCAGCTATCAGCCCCAGCATTTT
>TRBJ2-5|TRBV19|.|.
CASSMGVRMDQETQYF
TGTGCCAGTAGTATGGGGGTGAGGATGGACCAAGAGACCCAGTACTTC
>TRBJ2-5|TRBV9|once|.
CASSPSQGWETQYF
TGTGCCAGCAGCCCTAGTCAGGGGTGGGAGACCCAGTACTTC
>TRBJ2-3|TRBV27|.|.
CASSTLAAATDTQYF
TGTGCCAGCAGTACTTTAGCGGCCGCCACAGATACGCAGTATTTT
>TRBJ2-7|TRBV28|.|TRBD1
CASSPGTGGGYEQYF
TGTGCCAGCAGCCCCGGGACAGGGGGCGGGTACGAGCAGTACTTC
>TRBJ1-3|TRBV19|.|.
CASSIQSSGNTIYF
TGTGCCAGTAGTATCCAGAGCTCTGGAAACACCATATATTTT
>TRBJ2-3|TRBV15|.|TRBD2
CATSLAGGPSDTQYF
TGTGCCACCAGCCTAGCGGGAGGGCCCTCAGATACGCAGTATTTT
>TRBJ1-6|TRBV29-1|once|.
CSVQQGVPYNSPLHF
TGCAGCGTCCAACAGGGAGTTCCCTATAATTCACCCCTCCACTTT
>TRBJ1-6|TRBV2|.|TRBD1
CASTRDSYSPLHF
TGTGCCAGCACCCGGGACAGTTATTCACCCCTCCACTTT
>TRBJ2-7|TRBV6-5|.|TRBD1
CASSQRTGTLEQYF
TGTGCCAGCAGTCAACGGACAGGGACATTGGAGCAGTACTTC
>TRBJ1-4|TRBV7-9|once|.
CASSSKTVEKLFF
TGTGCCAGCAGCTCCAAGACTGTTGAAAAACTGTTTTTT
>TRBJ2-7|TRBV7-9|.|TRBD1
CASSPGTVLYEQYF
TGTGCCAGCAGTCCCGGGACAGTCCTCTACGAGCAGTACTTC
>TRBJ2-1|TRBV5-8|.|TRBD2
CASSLAGGILNEQFF
TGTGCCAGCAGCTTGGCGGGGGGGATTCTAAATGAGCAGTTCTTC
>TRBJ2-7|TRBV7-3|.|.
CASSFNGGSEQYF
TGTGCCAGCAGCTTCAATGGGGGGTCCGAGCAGTACTTC
>TRBJ2-7|TRBV9|.|.
CASSPRTVSYEQYF
TGTGCCAGCAGCCCCCGGACTGTCTCCTACGAGCAGTACTTC
>TRBJ2-5|TRBV5-4|.|TRBD2
CASSWGLAGGETQYF
TGTGCCAGCAGTTGGGGACTAGCGGGAGGGGAGACCCAGTACTTC
>TRBJ2-1|TRBV6-5|.|TRBD1
CASSVPGQGWNEQFF
TGTGCCAGCAGTGTACCGGGACAGGGATGGAATGAGCAGTTCTTC
>TRBJ2-3|TRBV23-1|.|.
CASSQSGTHTDTQYF
TGCGCCAGCAGTCAGTCCGGGACTCACACAGATACGCAGTATTTT
>TRBJ2-1|TRBV13|.|TRBD1
CASSPKGQLRTSQFF
TGTGCCAGCAGCCCGAAGGGACAGTTAAGAACTAGTCAGTTCTTC
>TRBJ2-3|TRBV18|.|.
CASSPLGLLSTDTQYF
TGTGCCAGCTCACCTTTGGGTCTCCTTAGCACAGATACGCAGTATTTT
>TRBJ1-5|TRBV5-1|.|.
CASSLSAAPGQPQHF
TGCGCCAGCAGCTTGAGCGCTGCCCCTGGTCAGCCCCAGCATTTT
>TRBJ2-7|TRBV9|.|.
CASTPDLGTYEQYF
TGTGCCAGCACCCCAGACCTAGGAACCTACGAGCAGTACTTC
>TRBJ2-2|TRBV5-1|.|.
CASSLEVPGTGELFF
TGCGCCAGCAGCTTGGAGGTACCGGGCACCGGGGAGCTGTTTTTT
>TRBJ2-7|TRBV5-4|.|TRBD2
CASSLGASGGYEQYF
TGTGCCAGCAGCTTGGGGGCGAGCGGGGGTTACGAGCAGTACTTC
>TRBJ1-6|TRBV2|.|.
CASRPDRSIYNSPLHF
TGTGCCAGCAGACCAGACAGGTCTATCTATAATTCACCCCTCCACTTT
>TRBJ2-5|TRBV5-4|.|.
CASSADMEETQYF
TGTGCCAGCAGCGCCGATATGGAAGAGACCCAGTACTTC
>TRBJ2-1|TRBV6-5|.|TRBD2
CASSPRTSGVQMFF
TGTGCCAGCAGCCCCCGGACTAGCGGGGTACAAATGTTCTTC
>TRBJ1-4|TRBV25-1|.|.
CASSAPGPGTNEKLFF
TGTGCCAGCAGTGCCCCCGGGCCGGGAACTAATGAAAAACTGTTTTTT
>TRBJ2-5|TRBV28|.|.
CASTYGETQYF
TGTGCCAGTACTTATGGGGAGACCCAGTACTTC